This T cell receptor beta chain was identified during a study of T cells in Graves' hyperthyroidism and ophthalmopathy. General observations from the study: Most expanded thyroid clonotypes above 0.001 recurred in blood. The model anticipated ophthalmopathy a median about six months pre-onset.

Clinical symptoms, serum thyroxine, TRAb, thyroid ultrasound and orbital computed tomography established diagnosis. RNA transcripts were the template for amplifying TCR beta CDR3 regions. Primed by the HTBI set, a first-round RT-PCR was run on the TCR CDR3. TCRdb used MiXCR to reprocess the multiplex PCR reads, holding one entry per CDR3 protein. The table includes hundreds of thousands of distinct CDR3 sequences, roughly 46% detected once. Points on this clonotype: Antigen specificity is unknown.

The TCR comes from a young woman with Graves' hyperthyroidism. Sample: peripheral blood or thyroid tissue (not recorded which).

CDR3 in amino acids: CSIQTGVETQYF. The CDR3 DNA is TGCAGCATTCAGACAGGGGTGGAGACCCAGTACTTC. The gene calls are TRBV29-1 and TRBJ2-5; 8 nucleotides align to TRBD1. Losses at the gene ends were 8 bases for V and 5 bases for J; bases not matched to a gene: 7. This CDR3 is 12 amino acids long. Germline V gene data show CDR1 as SQVTM and CDR2 as ANQGSEA.